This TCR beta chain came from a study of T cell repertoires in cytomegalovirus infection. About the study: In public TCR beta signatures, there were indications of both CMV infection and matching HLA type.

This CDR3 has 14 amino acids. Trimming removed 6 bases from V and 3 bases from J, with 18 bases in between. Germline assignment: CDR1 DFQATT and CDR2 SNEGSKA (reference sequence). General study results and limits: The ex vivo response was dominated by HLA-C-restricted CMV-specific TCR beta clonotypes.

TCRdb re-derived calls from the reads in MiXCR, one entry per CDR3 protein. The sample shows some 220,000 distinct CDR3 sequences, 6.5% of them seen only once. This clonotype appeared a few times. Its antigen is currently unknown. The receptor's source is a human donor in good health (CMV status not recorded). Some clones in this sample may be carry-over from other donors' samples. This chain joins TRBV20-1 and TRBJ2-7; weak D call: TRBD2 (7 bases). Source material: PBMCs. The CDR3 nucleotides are TGCAGTGCCGGGGGGCCCCTTGGAAACTACGAGCAGTACTTC. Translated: CSAGGPLGNYEQYF.